The 5 T cell receptor beta chains in this list originate from one sample, sequenced in a study of neurological immune-mediated disorders. One entry per CDR3 protein, called by TCRdb with MiXCR from the 5' RACE reads. The repertoire holds fewer than 50,000 distinct CDR3 sequences, with roughly 10% as singletons. Sample time point: technical triplicate 1. The sample taken for sequencing was PBMCs. The receptors derive from a man aged 60-69 years with HTLV-1-associated myelopathy (HAM/TSP).

This chain joins TRBV20-1 and TRBJ2-1; TRBD2 agrees at 7 bases. Unmatched junction bases numbered 3, after V lost 4 bases and J lost 0 bases. Germline V gene sequence: CDR1 DFQATT, CDR2 SNEGSKA (reference sequence). The CDR3 has 14 amino acids. CDR3 bases: TGCAGTGCTAACGGGAGGACCTCCTACAATGAGCAGTTCTTC. This translates into CSANGRTSYNEQFF.

V gene TRBV20-1 combines with J gene TRBJ2-7; the match to TRBD2 covers 8 bases. This CDR3 contains 16 residues. From germline, CDR1 is DFQATT and CDR2 SNEGSKA (reference sequence). J lost 3 bases, V lost 0 bases, and 10 bases had no gene match. The CDR3 here is CSARDLAGGEGYEQYF. The CDR3 DNA follows: TGCAGTGCTAGAGATCTGGCCGGGGGGGAGGGCTACGAGCAGTACTTC.

This clonotype was found many times. V is TRBV5-1 and J is TRBJ2-3, with 7 nucleotides matching TRBD1. The CDR3 contains 18 residues. The V gene's germline CDR1 is SGHRS and CDR2 YFSETQ. The junction had 16 bases not matched to a gene; V was cut back by 6 bases and J by 0 bases. CDR3 sequence reads: CASKGGPPGPGSTDTQYF. The CDR3 DNA is TGCGCCAGCAAAGGGGGCCCACCGGGCCCCGGGAGCACAGATACGCAGTATTTT. Full variable domain (rest looked up from reference TRBV5-1 and TRBJ2-3): KAGVTQTPRYLIKTRGQQVTLSCSPISGHRSVSWYQQTPGQGLQFLFEYFSETQRNKGNFPGRFSGRQFSNSRSEMNVSTLELGDSALYLCASKGGPPGPGSTDTQYFGPGTRLTVL.

This clonotype was picked up many times. The V call is TRBV12-3 or TRBV12-4, the J call TRBJ2-2; D remains unclear. The CDR3 length is 14 residues. Trimming took 6 bases from V and 4 from J, leaving 12 bases between them. The chain's CDR3 is CASSMVTSTGELFF. CDR3 coding DNA: TGTGCCAGCAGCATGGTAACTTCCACCGGGGAGCTGTTTTTT.

This clonotype has at least ten counts. The chain uses TRBV7-7 and TRBJ2-2; a possible D gene is TRBD2 (6 bases). CDR1 and CDR2 (germline): SSHAT, FNYEAQ (reference sequence). This CDR3 has 13 amino acids. CDR3 loop: CASGHQNTGELFF. The CDR3 DNA reads TGTGCTAGCGGCCACCAAAACACCGGGGAGCTGTTTTTT.